The 21 T cell receptor beta chains in this list originate from one sample, sequenced in a study of cytomegalovirus exposure and HLA in healthy donors (dated by TCRdb to 2016 to 2017). Libraries came from the immunoSEQ multiplex PCR assay. TCRdb retrieved this table from immuneACCESS and kept in-frame rearrangements only. Not all clones are present; in checked studies, unresolved V genes account for under half, and no reason is known for the remainder. Present in this sample are 150,000 to 200,000 clones, over 85% of which were seen just once. Clones ranked in the top ten supply just over 4% of the sample. Sample: PBMCs. The receptors come from a man in his late teens or twenties in good health and CMV-seropositive.

The chain employs TRBV9 and TRBJ2-5; D may be TRBD2 (5 bases). This CDR3 is built from 14 residues. Germline assignment: CDR1 SGDLS and CDR2 YYNGEE. Trimming pared 0 bases from V and 5 bases from J, leaving 11 bases between. CDR3 residues: CASSVDTSQETQYF. In DNA form, the CDR3 reads TGTGCCAGCAGCGTAGATACTAGTCAGGAGACCCAGTACTTC.

This clone turned up a few times. CDR3 DNA sequence: TGTGCCAGCGGTAGAGAGGGCAATCAGCCCCAGCATTTT. It yields the protein CASGREGNQPQHF. V gene TRBV2 combines with J gene TRBJ1-5; D gene uncertain. This CDR3 has 13 residues. V lost 8 bases and J lost 2, with 10 bases in between. From germline, CDR1 is SNHLY and CDR2 FYNNEI.

The chain is built from TRBV5-5 and TRBJ1-5; D perhaps matches TRBD1 (6 bases). Between the trimmed V and J ends, which lost 4 bases and 2 bases, there was a span of 19 bases. This CDR3 is built from 17 residues. Germline V lookup: CDR1 SGHKS, CDR2 YYEKEE (reference sequence). The CDR3 is CASSNAILAGGNQPQHF. CDR3 in DNA: TGTGCCAGCAGCAATGCCATTTTGGCAGGGGGCAATCAGCCCCAGCATTTT.

This sequence joins TRBV25-1 and TRBJ2-1, with D maybe TRBD1 (5 bases). The V gene lost 2 bases and the J gene lost 8 bases, with 13 bases spanning the gap. CDR3 length: 14 residues. Per germline, CDR1 MGHDK and CDR2 SYGVNS. CDR3 nucleotide sequence: TGTGCCAGCAGTGAACTAGGGGTTCGCGATGAGCAGTTCTTC. Residues: CASSELGVRDEQFF.

This chain's CDR3 is CASSLGDRERNTIYF. The DNA for the CDR3 is TGTGCCAGCAGCTTAGGGGACAGGGAAAGAAACACCATATATTTT. The gene calls are TRBV7-9 and TRBJ1-3, with 9 bases matching TRBD1. V lost 1 base, J lost 5 bases, and 3 bases stayed unmatched. Germline loops: CDR1 SEHNR, CDR2 FQNEAQ (reference sequence). The CDR3 extends over 15 amino acids.

The chain is built from TRBV19 and TRBJ1-5; 8 bases fit TRBD1. J was trimmed by 6 bases and V by 3 bases; bases with no gene match: 7. The germline gives CDR1 LNHDA, CDR2 SQIVND (reference sequence). This CDR3 is built from 15 residues. CDR3 residues: CASSINNQGAQPQHF. The CDR3 DNA is TGTGCCAGTAGTATTAATAATCAGGGGGCTCAGCCCCAGCATTTT.

This sequence joins TRBV21-1 and TRBJ2-1; no DNA check was done on the table's D call, TRBD1. TRBV21-1 is a recognized pseudogene. This CDR3 region has 16 residues. CDR3 sequence (DNA): TGTGCCAGATTCCTGACAATCCAATATCCATACAATGAGCAGTTCTTC. Translated, it gives CARFLTIQYPYNEQFF.

The table lists this clone with a few counts. The chain couples TRBV19 to TRBJ1-2; D uncertain. V was cut by 6 bases and J by 5 bases, with 16 bases left in between. CDR1 and CDR2 from the germline V gene are LNHDA and SQIVND (reference sequence). CDR3 length: 14 residues. The CDR3 DNA reads as TGTGCCAGTAGCAGCGGTCGGCGGCATTATGGCTACACCTTC. This translates into CASSSGRRHYGYTF.

The gene calls are TRBV7-9 and TRBJ2-3; a weak D match, TRBD2 (6 bases). Germline CDR1 and CDR2: SEHNR and FQNEAQ (reference sequence). Trimming removed 2 bases at V and 2 bases at J, with 20 bases between. The CDR3 consists of 18 residues. The DNA of the CDR3 is TGTGCCAGCAGCTTACCAACGGGGGTACGGGTTGACACAGATACGCAGTATTTT. Its translation is CASSLPTGVRVDTDTQYF.

CDR3 nucleotides: TGTGCCAGCAGTTCTAGCGGGAGGTCCTCAGATACGCAGTATTTT. Encoded protein: CASSSSGRSSDTQYF. The chain carries TRBV27 and TRBJ2-3, with TRBD2 identical over 11 bases. Germline trimming cut 4 bases from V and 4 bases from J; bases unmatched to any gene: 4. The CDR3 contains 15 residues. Looked up from germline, CDR1 is MNHEY and CDR2 is SMNVEV (reference sequence).

The V and J genes are TRBV19 and TRBJ2-7; 7 positions agree with TRBD1. The CDR3 runs to 17 residues. J was trimmed by 3 bases and V by 4 bases; bases with no gene match: 15. Germline values: CDR1 LNHDA, CDR2 SQIVND (reference sequence). The CDR3 nucleotides are TGTGCCAGTAGTAAGTCCAGGGACAGCTCTTTCCTCTACGAGCAGTACTTC. As protein: CASSKSRDSSFLYEQYF.

Regarding this clone: The sample contains more than one DNA sequence encoding this CDR3. This chain joins TRBV18 and TRBJ2-3; TRBD2 aligns across 9 bases. The germline V gene encodes CDR1 KGHSH and CDR2 LQKENI. CDR3 length: 14 amino acids. The V gene end was trimmed by 3 bases and the J gene end by 3 bases; junction bases not matched to a gene: 1. In nucleotides, the CDR3 is TGTGCCAGCTCACCCGGACTAGCGACAGATACGCAGTATTTT. Protein sequence: CASSPGLATDTQYF.

J is TRBJ2-2 and V is TRBV7-9; D is unresolved. Trimming pared 2 bases from V and 6 bases from J, leaving 4 bases between. There are 12 residues in the CDR3. CDR1 and CDR2 (germline): SEHNR, FQNEAQ (reference sequence). CDR3 nucleotides: TGTGCCAGCAGCTTATATCCCGGGGAGCTGTTTTTT. Translated: CASSLYPGELFF.

The chain recombines TRBV27 with TRBJ2-3, with a possible D match to TRBD2 (5 bases). The length of the CDR3 is 14 residues. From germline, CDR1 is MNHEY and CDR2 SMNVEV (reference sequence). Trimming stripped 1 base from V and 3 bases from J, with 8 bases between. The CDR3 spells CASSLLDSTDTQYF. CDR3 sequence (DNA): TGTGCCAGCAGTTTATTGGACTCAACAGATACGCAGTATTTT.

The chain has TRBV19 and TRBJ1-1; 7 bases match TRBD1. CDR3 size: 15 residues. The germline CDR1 and CDR2 sequences are LNHDA and SQIVND (reference sequence). The V and J ends lost 5 bases and 5 bases, in that order; junction bases with no gene match: 11. CDR3 residues: CASSLPRGLGTEAFF. CDR3 DNA sequence: TGTGCCAGTAGTCTCCCGAGGGGGCTCGGGACTGAAGCTTTCTTT.

This chain links TRBV23-1 with TRBJ2-3, with 9 bases identical to TRBD2. TRBV23-1 is an ORF, and what it does is uncertain. This CDR3 has 16 residues. The junction had 6 bases not matched to a gene; V was cut back by 2 bases and J by 3 bases. CDR3 in amino acids: CASSQGAAGGTDTQYF. The CDR3 DNA reads as TGCGCCAGCAGTCAAGGGGCGGCGGGAGGGACAGATACGCAGTATTTT.

The V gene is TRBV7-8, the J gene TRBJ2-1; 10 bases fit TRBD2. V lost 5 bases, J lost 4 bases, and 5 bases stayed unmatched. Germline values: CDR1 SGHVS, CDR2 FQNEAQ. The CDR3 runs to 15 residues. The CDR3 reads CASSPSGSDYNEQFF. As DNA, the CDR3 is TGTGCCAGCAGCCCTAGCGGGAGTGATTACAATGAGCAGTTCTTC.

The chain has TRBV28 and TRBJ2-7, with 9 positions matching TRBD1. Germline CDR1 is MDHEN and CDR2 is SYDVKM. The CDR3 covers 16 residues. Germline trimming cut 5 bases from V and 6 bases from J; bases unmatched to any gene: 14. The CDR3 DNA follows: TGTGCCAGCAGTCCCACCCAACAGGGGGCGCTTCGCGAGCAGTACTTC. Its protein product is CASSPTQQGALREQYF.

The chain recombines TRBV28 with TRBJ1-2; D is uncertain. This CDR3 contains 14 residues. Trimming took 2 bases from V and 4 from J, leaving 11 bases between them. Germline CDR1 and CDR2: MDHEN and SYDVKM. CDR3 sequence reads: CASSLSRSTYGYTF. In DNA form, the CDR3 reads TGTGCCAGCAGTTTAAGTAGGAGTACCTATGGCTACACCTTC.

The CDR3 region has the DNA TGCGCCAGCAGCTTGGATACAGGGGTACACACCGGGGAGCTGTTTTTT. Its translation is CASSLDTGVHTGELFF. The chain recombines TRBV5-1 with TRBJ2-2, with 7 bases lining up with TRBD1. This CDR3 contains 16 residues. Germline values: CDR1 SGHRS, CDR2 YFSETQ. V was clipped by 0 bases and J by 3 bases; unmatched bases: 5.

The gene calls are TRBV7-9 and TRBJ2-3, with D possibly TRBD1 on 6 matching bases. The CDR3 runs 15 residues. With 3 bases removed from V and 3 bases from J, the gap between germline ends came to 13 bases. Germline CDR1 SEHNR, CDR2 FQNEAQ (reference sequence). As DNA, the CDR3 is TGTGCCAGCAGCTTGGGGGCCTACGCAACAGATACGCAGTATTTT. This codes for CASSLGAYATDTQYF.